This T cell receptor (beta chain) originates from a study of blood T cells in healthy people across ages. Together with a sample-barcoded 5' primer, a J-beta primer mix was included in a second PCR lasting about 7 to 11 cycles. TCRdb re-called the 5' RACE reads with MiXCR, one entry per CDR3 protein. The data contain hundreds of thousands of distinct CDR3 sequences, 52% of them seen just once; the ten biggest clones take up roughly 14%. This clonotype was counted once. This sequence originates from a woman of 80 years or more in good health. The sample taken for sequencing was blood.

As DNA, the CDR3 is TGTGCCAGCAGCTTAATGGGAATCGATAATGAGCAGTTCTTC. Translation: CASSLMGIDNEQFF. This chain links TRBV7-9 with TRBJ2-1; D unresolved. Trimming left V 2 bases short and J 7 bases short, with 12 bases between. CDR3 length: 14 residues. Germline loops: CDR1 SEHNR, CDR2 FQNEAQ (reference sequence).